This T cell receptor (beta chain) was identified during a study of neurological immune-mediated disorders. Study-level background: Multiple sclerosis patients (n of about 34) included approximately 30 with relapsing-remitting and 3 with secondary progressive disease. Study-wide results and caveats: Multiple sclerosis was found to have the least TCR clonal expansion, below healthy controls, and HTLV-1-associated myelopathy the most. Expanded clones shared no identical CDR3 amino acid sequences across subjects, which suggested private TCR-beta repertoires in all groups. When the repertoires were sorted by phylogenetic grouping, those of 18 of 34 multiple sclerosis patients ended up in one related-CDR3 cluster, a possible signature.

Each CDR3 protein gets one entry after TCRdb re-called the 5' RACE reads with MiXCR. Among about 120,000 distinct CDR3 sequences listed, 3% to 3.5% were seen once. The V gene end was trimmed by 6 bases and the J gene end by 5 bases; junction bases not matched to a gene: 9. There are 15 residues in the CDR3. This clonotype showed up many times. Its target is unknown. Sequencing input: PBMCs. The V and J genes are TRBV12-3 or TRBV12-4 and TRBJ2-5; TRBD1 agrees at 10 bases. The receptor was derived from a woman in her 30s with multiple sclerosis. CDR3 sequence: CASSPGQGVMETQYF. The CDR3 DNA reads as TGTGCCAGCAGCCCAGGACAGGGGGTTATGGAGACCCAGTACTTC.